Described below is a single T cell receptor beta chain sequence and its context. Its antigen is not identified. Generated by immunoSEQ multiplex PCR, the TCRdb table keeps only in-frame clones and is missing some. The sample records roughly 2.2 million clones, about nine tenths being singletons. This entry comes from a study of shared clonotypes between healthy human individuals. Notes on the study in general: Estimated clonotype richness was generally higher in naive than memory subsets. Among non-shared clonotypes, generation probabilities were lower than among those shared by all four donors.

This CDR3 has 15 amino acids. Unmatched junction bases numbered 8, after V lost 5 bases and J lost 6 bases. CDR1 is MNHNS, CDR2 SASEGT, per germline. Caucasian adults living in Nashville, Tennessee, provided all samples. The split of CD4+ cells yielded CD45RA+ naive and CD45RA-negative memory subsets. This rearrangement joins TRBV6-1 to TRBJ2-1; 9 bases are a match to TRBD2. The sequence was collected from a man between 18 and 35 years old in good health. Some clones in this sample may be carry-over from other donors' samples. The sequenced material came from naive CD4+ T cells from PBMCs. The subset here: CD45RA+ positively selected. CDR3 coding DNA: TGTGCCAGCAGTATAACCGGGACTAGCATCAATGAGCAGTTCTTC. It translates to CASSITGTSINEQFF.